The 17 T cell receptor beta chains below were found in one sample sequenced in a study of T cell repertoires in cytomegalovirus infection. TCRdb called the reads again in MiXCR, with one record for every CDR3 protein. Among about 740,000 distinct CDR3 sequences listed, approximately 34% were seen once. Sequenced: PBMCs. The receptors stem from a human donor in good health (CMV status not recorded). Some clones in this sample may be carry-over from other donors' samples.

The chain uses TRBV28 and TRBJ2-1; maybe TRBD2 (5 bases). Germline V lookup: CDR1 MDHEN, CDR2 SYDVKM. CDR3 length: 14 amino acids. The V and J ends lost 4 bases and 5 bases respectively, with 12 bases between them. The CDR3 protein is CASSSSSVNNEQFF. Here the CDR3 DNA reads TGTGCCAGCAGTTCTAGCAGCGTTAACAATGAGCAGTTCTTC.

Concerning this clonotype: Given a much more abundant clone one base away, this may be a read error. V gene TRBV7-8 combines with J gene TRBJ1-2, with D hard to call. This CDR3 has 11 residues. Germline assignment: CDR1 SGHVS and CDR2 FQNEAQ. The CDR3 bases are TGTGCCACCGAGGTTAACTATAGCTACACCTTC. This translates into CATEVNYSYTF.

The chain recombines TRBV5-1 with TRBJ2-3, with D possibly TRBD2 on 5 matching bases. V dropped 0 bases and J dropped 2 bases, with 7 bases sitting between them. The germline V gene has CDR1 SGHRS and CDR2 YFSETQ. The CDR3 covers 14 residues. This CDR3 is CASSLDSDTDTQYF. CDR3 DNA sequence: TGCGCCAGCAGCTTGGATAGCGACACAGATACGCAGTATTTT.

Worth noting for this clonotype: One junction end does not reproduce the germline sequence, and a read error may be involved. The chain couples TRBV3-1 to TRBJ2-6, with D uncertain. CDR3 length: 13 amino acids. Germline V gives CDR1 LGHDT, CDR2 YNNKEL (reference sequence). The DNA for the CDR3 is TGTGCCAGCAGCCACGCCCGGGCCAACGTCATGACTTTC. Its protein product is CASSHARANVMTF.

The sample holds a few counts of this clonotype. The chain joins TRBV20-1 to TRBJ2-1; D gene unclear. The CDR3 runs to 13 residues. Trimming stripped 6 bases from V and 7 bases from J, with 16 bases between. The germline gives CDR1 DFQATT, CDR2 SNEGSKA (reference sequence). The CDR3 nucleotides read TGCAGTGCCGCCCCGATTAGCTTGAATGAGCAGTTCTTC. It yields the protein CSAAPISLNEQFF.

Turning to this clonotype: A much larger clonotype is one base distant, so this may be a read error. CDR3 nucleotide sequence: TGTGCCAGCAGCTTAATTATGTCTAGCGGCAGCACATATACGCAGTATTTT. Translation: CASSLIMSSGSTYTQYF. The V gene is TRBV7-6, the J gene TRBJ2-3; 7 bases are shared with TRBD2. Per germline, CDR1 SGHVS and CDR2 FNYEAQ. The CDR3 contains 17 residues.

Remarks on this clonotype: This may arise from a read error, as a much more abundant clone is one base away. The gene calls are TRBV7-6 and TRBJ1-5; 8 nucleotides align to TRBD1. The germline gives CDR1 SGHVS, CDR2 FNYEAQ. The V gene end was trimmed by 6 bases and the J gene end by 7 bases; junction bases not matched to a gene: 8. The CDR3 sequence is 14 residues long. This CDR3 reads CASRRGQGRQPQHF. Here the CDR3 DNA reads TGTGCCAGCAGACGCGGACAGGGACGGCAGCCCCAGCATTTT.

The rearrangement joins TRBV14 to TRBJ2-5, with TRBD1 matching 8 bases. This CDR3 has 15 residues. Germline assignment: CDR1 SGHDN and CDR2 FVKESK. Trimming took 0 bases from V and 4 from J; bases not matched to a gene: 4. The CDR3 reads CASSQDAGGPETQYF. DNA for the CDR3: TGTGCCAGCAGCCAAGATGCAGGGGGCCCAGAGACCCAGTACTTC.

This rearrangement joins TRBV7-8 to TRBJ1-2; D is undetermined. Germline V gene lookup returns CDR1 SGHVS and CDR2 FQNEAQ. V gave up 6 bases and J gave up 8 bases, with 19 bases separating them. The CDR3 has 14 residues. The CDR3 sequence: CASSRSRTVRGYTF. CDR3 in DNA: TGTGCCAGCAGTCGGAGTAGGACCGTGAGGGGCTACACCTTC.

The chain joins TRBV19 to TRBJ2-7, with 9 bases identical to TRBD1. V shed 6 bases, J shed 1 base, and the junction held 10 bases outside the gene matches. CDR1 LNHDA and CDR2 SQIVND come from the germline V gene (reference sequence). The CDR3 is made up of 16 amino acids. CDR3 DNA: TGTGCCAGTAGCAAATCTCGGGGACAGGGATCCTACGAGCAGTACTTC. Protein sequence: CASSKSRGQGSYEQYF.

This chain connects TRBV20-1 to TRBJ1-1, with a tentative D call TRBD1 (5 bases). Between the trimmed V and J ends, which lost 6 bases and 1 base, there was a span of 6 bases. Germline CDR1 DFQATT, CDR2 SNEGSKA (reference sequence). CDR3 size: 11 residues. CDR3 in DNA: TGCAGTGCCGGGGGGAACACTGAAGCTTTCTTT. Translated: CSAGGNTEAFF.

In its sample, this clonotype was seen a few times. The chain combines TRBV27 with TRBJ2-7, with 9 positions matching TRBD1. V shed 8 bases and J 4 bases; nucleotides not matched to a gene: 9. CDR3 length: 14 amino acids. Germline V gene data show CDR1 as MNHEY and CDR2 as SMNVEV (reference sequence). Here the CDR3 reads CASRGGTGKYEQYF. CDR3 sequence (DNA): TGTGCCAGCCGTGGTGGGACAGGGAAATACGAGCAGTACTTC.

This clonotype turned up a few times. The CDR3 DNA reads TGTGCCAGTAAAAGCGATTCAATCAGGCAAGAGACCCAGTACTTC. Translating gives CASKSDSIRQETQYF. The chain employs TRBV19 and TRBJ2-5; no clear D gene. The V end was cut by 7 bases, the J end by 2 bases, with 17 bases between. CDR1 LNHDA and CDR2 SQIVND come from the germline V gene (reference sequence). The CDR3 spans 15 residues.

This clonotype was seen only a few times. V usage is TRBV11-2 and J usage is TRBJ2-5, with 8 positions matching TRBD1. CDR1 SGHAT and CDR2 FQNNGV come from the germline V gene. The CDR3 covers 15 residues. The ends lost 8 bases at V and 2 bases at J; junction bases unmatched: 10. CDR3 coding DNA: TGTGCCAGCTCGGCCGGACAGGGACATCAAGAGACCCAGTACTTC. It codes for CASSAGQGHQETQYF.

This chain connects TRBV7-9 to TRBJ2-2; TRBD2 aligns across 11 bases. CDR1 and CDR2 from the germline V gene are SEHNR and FQNEAQ (reference sequence). CDR3 length equals 14 residues. V was pared by 5 bases and J by 6 bases, with 2 bases of the junction left unmatched. The CDR3 nucleotides read TGTGCCAGCAGCATACTAGCGGGAGCCGGGGAGCTGTTTTTT. Encoded protein: CASSILAGAGELFF.

V and J are TRBV20-1 and TRBJ2-7; TRBD1 matches at 10 bases. J gave up 2 bases and V 5 bases, and 3 bases lay outside the gene matches. Per germline, CDR1 DFQATT and CDR2 SNEGSKA (reference sequence). CDR3 length: 13 amino acids. The CDR3 DNA reads TGCAGTGCTCAGGACAGGGGGGCCTACGAGCAGTACTTC. The encoded protein is CSAQDRGAYEQYF.

Ten or more counts support this clonotype. J is TRBJ1-5 and V is TRBV7-2; D unclear. This CDR3 region has 16 residues. Germline V gene sequence: CDR1 SGHTA, CDR2 FQGNSA. The ends were cut back, 1 base at V and 9 bases at J, with 19 bases in the middle. The CDR3 DNA reads TGTGCCAGCAGCTTAGGCCCTGGGCCTTCTGAAGGGCCCCAGCATTTT. This translates into CASSLGPGPSEGPQHF. Looking up the rest from reference TRBV7-2 and TRBJ1-5 gives the full variable domain: GAGVSQSPSNKVTEKGKDVELRCDPISGHTALYWYRQSLGQGLEFLIYFQGNSAPDKSGLPSDRFSAERTGGSVSTLTIQRTQQEDSAVYLCASSLGPGPSEGPQHFGDGTRLSIL.